The 25 T cell receptor beta chains below all came from one sample that was sequenced in a study of PD-1 blockade in mismatch repair-deficient tumors. This table comes from immunoSEQ multiplex PCR, and its TCRdb copy is limited to in-frame clones, with some not included. The sample records under 150,000 clones, 85% to 90% being singletons. The sequencing here drew on peripheral blood, taken about 17 months after starting pembrolizumab. These receptors were obtained from an adult with mismatch repair-deficient cancer.

As regards this clone: At one end the junction does not follow the germline gene, possibly because of a read error. The V call is TRBV28, the J call TRBJ2-1; the match to TRBD2 covers 8 bases. This CDR3 has 17 amino acids. Germline values: CDR1 MDHEN, CDR2 SYDVKM. CDR3: CASSWVKTSGIYNERFF. In nucleotides, the CDR3 is TGTGCCAGCAGTTGGGTTAAAACTAGCGGTATCTACAATGAGCGGTTCTTC.

The chain combines TRBV19 with TRBJ2-1, with 7 bases identical to TRBD2. Germline CDR1 is LNHDA and CDR2 is SQIVND (reference sequence). This CDR3 spans 14 amino acids. After removal of 3 bases from V and 4 bases from J, the junction contained 3 bases not matched to a gene. The CDR3 bases are TGTGCCAGTAGTATCGGGGGGATTTACAATGAGCAGTTCTTC. This gives the protein CASSIGGIYNEQFF.

CDR3 protein: CASSTGVMNTEAFF. CDR3 DNA sequence: TGTGCCAGCAGCACAGGGGTCATGAACACTGAAGCTTTCTTT. The V gene is TRBV7-9, the J gene TRBJ1-1; 7 bases line up with TRBD1. The CDR3 is made up of 14 amino acids. J gave up 0 bases and V 5 bases, and 3 bases lay outside the gene matches. Germline V gives CDR1 SEHNR, CDR2 FQNEAQ (reference sequence).

This chain connects TRBV4-2 to TRBJ2-3, with D hard to call. CDR1 and CDR2 from the germline V gene are LGHNA and YNFKEQ. The CDR3 is made up of 13 amino acids. Trimming stripped 0 bases from V and 10 bases from J, with 11 bases between. Here the CDR3 DNA reads TGTGCCAGCAGCCAAGATGTGGGCGGTGCGCAGTATTTT. Encoded protein: CASSQDVGGAQYF.

The CDR3 spells CASSIDGSSTGELFF. The CDR3 DNA is TGTGCCAGTAGTATCGACGGGAGTAGCACCGGGGAGCTGTTTTTT. V is TRBV19 and J is TRBJ2-2; TRBD2 might be the D (6 bases). V lost 3 bases and J lost 4, with 12 bases in between. This CDR3 region has 15 residues. Germline V gene sequence: CDR1 LNHDA, CDR2 SQIVND (reference sequence).

V gene TRBV27 combines with J gene TRBJ2-7; 8 nucleotides agree with TRBD2. Germline lookup yields CDR1 MNHEY and CDR2 SMNVEV (reference sequence). The CDR3 has 14 amino acids. V lost 3 bases, J lost 6 bases, and 7 bases stayed unmatched. CDR3 region: CASSLDGRASEQYF. The CDR3 DNA reads TGTGCCAGCAGTTTGGACGGGAGGGCCAGCGAGCAGTACTTC.

The CDR3 region has the DNA TGTGCCAGTAACCCAGAGGGCAGGACCGGCGGGGAGCTGTTTTTT. It codes for CASNPEGRTGGELFF. The genes are TRBV19 and TRBJ2-2, with D possibly TRBD2 on 5 matching bases. Germline CDR1 reads LNHDA; CDR2 reads SQIVND (reference sequence). This CDR3 region has 15 residues. Trimming pared 7 bases from V and 7 bases from J, leaving 19 bases between. The full variable domain, completed using reference TRBV19 and TRBJ2-2, is DGGITQSPKYLFRKEGQNVTLSCEQNLNHDAMYWYRQDPGQGLRLIYYSQIVNDFQKGDIAEGYSVSREKKESFPLTVTSAQKNPTAFYLCASNPEGRTGGELFFGEGSRLTVL.

This chain joins TRBV19 and TRBJ1-5; D unclear. V lost 5 bases and J 7 bases, leaving 15 bases between the germline ends. Germline-derived CDR1 and CDR2 are LNHDA and SQIVND (reference sequence). This CDR3 has 14 amino acids. The CDR3 reads CASSAGVTGQPQHF. DNA for the CDR3: TGTGCCAGTAGTGCTGGGGTAACGGGACAGCCCCAGCATTTT.

DNA for the CDR3: TGCGCCAGCAGCCTTACGTGGGGCAATGAGCAGTTCTTC. It translates to CASSLTWGNEQFF. The V gene is TRBV4-1, the J gene TRBJ2-1; D uncertain. The length of the CDR3 is 13 residues. From germline, CDR1 is MGHRA and CDR2 YSYEKL. The ends were cut back, 4 bases at V and 6 bases at J, with 10 bases in the middle.

The chain joins TRBV7-8 to TRBJ2-7, with TRBD2 matching 8 bases. Germline V gene data show CDR1 as SGHVS and CDR2 as FQNEAQ. This CDR3 contains 16 residues. Trimming removed 5 bases from V and 0 bases from J; junction bases left unmatched: 9. The CDR3: CASSTGGGGSSYEQYF. The CDR3 DNA reads as TGTGCCAGCAGCACGGGGGGCGGGGGGAGCTCCTACGAGCAGTACTTC.

This chain connects TRBV11-2 to TRBJ2-7; no clear D gene. The germline V and J ends were trimmed by 5 bases and 3 bases, with 14 bases remaining between them. Germline CDR1 reads SGHAT; CDR2 reads FQNNGV. The CDR3 loop spans 14 amino acids. CDR3 coding DNA: TGTGCCAGCAGCCTCGGACGCGGTGACTACGAGCAGTACTTC. Translated, it gives CASSLGRGDYEQYF. Combining the CDR3 with reference TRBV11-2 and TRBJ2-7 gives the whole variable domain EAGVAQSPRYKIIEKRQSVAFWCNPISGHATLYWYQQILGQGPKLLIQFQNNGVVDDSQLPKDRFSAERLKGVDSTLKIQPAKLEDSAVYLCASSLGRGDYEQYFGPGTRLTVT.

The chain couples TRBV6-1 to TRBJ2-7, with 11 bases aligning to TRBD1. This CDR3 comprises 14 residues. Germline CDR1 MNHNS, CDR2 SASEGT. Unmatched junction bases numbered 4, after V lost 6 bases and J lost 3 bases. This CDR3 is CASRGTGGLYEQYF. CDR3 nucleotide sequence: TGTGCCAGCAGAGGGACAGGGGGTCTCTACGAGCAGTACTTC.

V and J are TRBV7-9 and TRBJ1-2, with D unresolved. The length of the CDR3 is 12 residues. Germline CDR1 reads SEHNR; CDR2 reads FQNEAQ (reference sequence). V was shortened by 8 bases and J by 2 bases, with 9 bases between the two germline ends. CDR3 DNA: TGTGCCAGCGAGGGATTAAACTATGGCTACACCTTC. Protein sequence: CASEGLNYGYTF.

This rearrangement joins TRBV4-1 to TRBJ2-1; no clear D gene. The CDR3 has 14 residues. Deletions cut 2 bases from V and 6 bases from J, with 11 bases between. CDR1 is MGHRA, CDR2 YSYEKL, per germline. This CDR3 reads CASSQYNSLNEQFF. DNA for the CDR3: TGCGCCAGCAGCCAATATAACAGTCTCAATGAGCAGTTCTTC.

The rearrangement links TRBV29-1 to TRBJ2-3, with D maybe TRBD2 (6 bases). Germline V gene lookup returns CDR1 SQVTM and CDR2 ANQGSEA. The V end was cut by 3 bases, the J end by 0 bases, with 10 bases between. The CDR3 loop spans 14 amino acids. CDR3 nucleotides: TGCAGCGTTGATGGAGGGGCCAGCACAGATACGCAGTATTTT. This sequence encodes CSVDGGASTDTQYF.

V usage is TRBV29-1 and J usage is TRBJ2-1, with TRBD2 matching over 11 bases. The CDR3 sequence is 14 residues long. From germline, CDR1 is SQVTM and CDR2 ANQGSEA. V was clipped by 6 bases and J by 10 bases; unmatched bases: 11. CDR3 nucleotide sequence: TGCAGCGTGGAGCTACTAGCGGGAGCAGCGGAGCAGTTCTTC. Translating it yields CSVELLAGAAEQFF.

This sequence joins TRBV29-1 and TRBJ2-1; D ambiguous. V gave up 4 bases and J gave up 8 bases, with 9 bases separating them. Germline V gives CDR1 SQVTM, CDR2 ANQGSEA. The CDR3 has 11 amino acids. CDR3 nucleotides: TGCAGCGTTGGGGGTGGCGATGAGCAGTTCTTC. This sequence encodes CSVGGGDEQFF.

This rearrangement joins TRBV4-3 to TRBJ2-6; TRBD2 matches at 7 bases. CDR1 and CDR2 from the germline V gene are LGHNA and YSLEER. Unmatched junction bases numbered 4, after V lost 4 bases and J lost 1 base. This CDR3 has 16 residues. The CDR3 DNA reads as TGCGCCAGCAGCCGGGGGGGAGCTTCTGGGGCCAACGTCCTGACTTTC. Its protein is CASSRGGASGANVLTF.

This rearrangement joins TRBV27 to TRBJ2-1; D remains unclear. The CDR3 extends over 11 amino acids. Trimming cost V 5 bases and J 4 bases, with 3 bases left between them. Germline CDR1 MNHEY, CDR2 SMNVEV (reference sequence). Written as DNA, the CDR3 is TGTGCCAGCAGTAATTACAATGAGCAGTTCTTC. It translates to CASSNYNEQFF.

As to this clone: Other DNA variants within this sample encode the same CDR3. The chain is built from TRBV7-9 and TRBJ1-4, with D perhaps matching TRBD1 (5 bases). The V gene lost 5 bases and the J gene lost 4 bases, with 11 bases spanning the gap. The CDR3 spans 14 residues. Germline V lookup: CDR1 SEHNR, CDR2 FQNEAQ (reference sequence). CDR3 coding DNA: TGTGCCAGCAGCCCAGACAGTTATAATGAAAAACTGTTTTTT. Translation gives CASSPDSYNEKLFF.

This chain joins TRBV25-1 and TRBJ1-4; D uncertain. Germline V gives CDR1 MGHDK, CDR2 SYGVNS. The CDR3 is made up of 15 amino acids. With 1 base removed from V and 0 bases from J, the gap between germline ends came to 6 bases. CDR3 region: CASSEWDATNEKLFF. In DNA form, the CDR3 reads TGTGCCAGCAGTGAATGGGATGCAACTAATGAAAAACTGTTTTTT.

The chain carries TRBV5-6 and TRBJ1-2; a possible D gene is TRBD1 (6 bases). V lost 0 bases and J 5 bases, leaving 11 bases between the germline ends. The CDR3 sequence is 14 residues long. Germline V gene lookup returns CDR1 SGHDT and CDR2 YYEEEE. The CDR3 DNA follows: TGTGCCAGCAGCTTGGGACAGGTTCCTTATGGCTACACCTTC. It translates to CASSLGQVPYGYTF.

This sequence joins TRBV29-1 and TRBJ2-7; 7 nucleotides align to TRBD2. V lost 6 bases to trimming and J lost 4 bases; unmatched junction nucleotides: 9. Germline-derived CDR1 and CDR2 are SQVTM and ANQGSEA. CDR3 length: 13 residues. The CDR3 is CSVRAKAGYEQYF. In DNA form, the CDR3 reads TGCAGCGTGCGTGCCAAAGCGGGGTACGAGCAGTACTTC.

The chain combines TRBV10-2 with TRBJ2-3; maybe TRBD1 (5 bases). Germline lookup yields CDR1 WSHSY and CDR2 SAAADI. This CDR3 has 13 residues. V lost 6 bases, J lost 5 bases, and 12 bases lay in between. CDR3 bases: TGCGCCAGCAGAACAGGTGGGGTAGATACGCAGTATTTT. This codes for CASRTGGVDTQYF.

Turning to this clone: The junction does not match germline at one end; this may be a read error. The chain is built from TRBV7-7 and TRBJ2-7; the match to TRBD1 covers 7 bases. The CDR3 spans 14 residues. Per germline, CDR1 SSHAT and CDR2 FNYEAQ (reference sequence). The CDR3 region has the DNA TGTGCTAGCAGCCCCCGACAGGGCAGCTACGAGCAGTACTTC. This gives the protein CASSPRQGSYEQYF.